The T cell receptor beta chain under discussion was sequenced for a study of CD8 T cells in Susac syndrome. Study at large: Within the group of sequenced Susac syndrome patients, about 6 had active disease and eight or nine were in remission.

This clonotype has more than one count but fewer than ten. Its antigen remains unidentified. Study-level results: Clonal expansion was not observed in the Susac syndrome CD4+ T cell repertoires. Acknowledgment was made by the study that its TCR sequencing and HLA analysis involved a relatively small number of individuals.

RNA, at about 0.5 to 1 ug, was reverse transcribed with random hexamers. The method of amplification for TCR beta CDR3 was immunoSEQ multiplex PCR, covering 54 Vbeta and 13 Jbeta. TCRdb used MiXCR to reprocess the immunoSEQ multiplex PCR reads, holding one entry per CDR3 protein. The sample shows tens of thousands of distinct CDR3 sequences, about 93% of them seen only once. The sequenced material came from CD4+ T cells from PBMCs. The TCR originated in a human donor with Susac syndrome.

The DNA of the CDR3 is TGTGCCAGCAGCCCCAGGACAGGGGTGGAGACCCAGTACTTC. Amino acid sequence: CASSPRTGVETQYF. The chain recombines TRBV5-4 with TRBJ2-5; 9 bases agree with TRBD1. The CDR3 has 14 amino acids. Trimming removed 4 bases from V and 5 bases from J; junction bases left unmatched: 6. Germline V CDR1 and CDR2: SGHNT, YYREEE (reference sequence). The full variable domain, with the rest looked up from reference TRBV5-4 and TRBJ2-5, is ETGVTQSPTHLIKTRGQQVTLRCSSQSGHNTVSWYQQALGQGPQFIFQYYREEENGRGNFPPRFSGLQFPNYSSELNVNALELDDSALYLCASSPRTGVETQYFGPGTRLLVL.